The entry that follows covers one T cell receptor (beta chain) sequence. The repertoire was sequenced with immunoSEQ multiplex PCR; TCRdb's copy has only in-frame clones and lacks some. The data hold some 690,000 clones, with about nine tenths observed a single time. Germline V lookup: CDR1 SGHRS, CDR2 YFSETQ. The CDR3 sequence is 12 residues long. V lost 1 base to trimming and J lost 2 bases, with 4 bases between them. The sample is drawn from a study of shared clonotypes between healthy human individuals. The TCR sequence derives from a man between 18 and 29 years old in good health. Some clones in this sample may be carry-over from other donors' samples. The specimen sequenced was memory CD8+ T cells from PBMCs. Specified subset: CD45RO+ cells pooled with CCR7-negative TemRA cells. The chain joins TRBV5-1 to TRBJ2-7, with D uncertain. The CDR3 here is CASSLLPYEQYF. As DNA, the CDR3 is TGCGCCAGCAGCTTGCTGCCCTACGAGCAGTACTTC.